Listed here are 7 T cell receptor beta chains from one sample, sequenced in a study of vaccination effects on CD4 cells after COVID-19. TCRdb's table, derived via immunoSEQ multiplex PCR, lists solely in-frame clones and lacks some. The sample gives fewer than 40,000 clones, roughly two thirds of which show up once; over 25% is in the top ten. Their specific antigens are unknown. Expansion with viral peptide pools was applied to antigen-specific CD4+ T cells by the ViraFEST assay prior to sequencing. With more than nine days of culture completed, CD4+ T cells were isolated. The source was CD4+ T cells from PBMCs cultured with HCoV-229E spike peptides, collected before COVID-19 vaccination. The receptor source for this set is a human donor who received a COVID-19 vaccine.

The chain uses TRBV2 and TRBJ1-5; D remains ambiguous. V was pared by 7 bases and J by 5 bases, with 21 bases between. CDR1 and CDR2 from the germline V gene are SNHLY and FYNNEI. The CDR3 sequence is 16 residues long. The CDR3 DNA reads as TGTGCCAGCAAGGCTGGAAACAGCCTCAGGCATCAGCCCCAGCATTTT. It codes for CASKAGNSLRHQPQHF.

This chain links TRBV7-9 with TRBJ1-2, with 7 bases identical to TRBD1. The CDR3 length is 15 residues. V lost 4 bases to trimming and J lost 0 bases; unmatched junction nucleotides: 5. Germline CDR1 and CDR2: SEHNR and FQNEAQ (reference sequence). CDR3 loop: CASSSWTGSNYGYTF. DNA for the CDR3: TGTGCCAGCAGCTCTTGGACAGGATCTAACTATGGCTACACCTTC.

In its sample, this clone was seen once. The CDR3 here is CASSYRTGRTEAFF. CDR3 DNA: TGTGCCAGCAGTTACCGGACAGGGCGTACTGAAGCTTTCTTT. The chain is built from TRBV7-2 and TRBJ1-1; 8 bases line up with TRBD1. Unmatched junction bases numbered 8, after V lost 6 bases and J lost 5 bases. The length of the CDR3 is 14 residues. Germline V gene sequence: CDR1 SGHTA, CDR2 FQGNSA.

This chain joins TRBV7-9 and TRBJ2-7; 13 bases map to TRBD2. The CDR3 extends over 14 amino acids. Germline trimming cut 4 bases from V and 6 bases from J; bases unmatched to any gene: 3. Germline-derived CDR1 and CDR2 are SEHNR and FQNEAQ (reference sequence). The CDR3 nucleotides read TGTGCCAGCAGCTCCGGACTAGCGGGAGCCGAGCAGTACTTC. Translating gives CASSSGLAGAEQYF.

The chain recombines TRBV7-3 with TRBJ2-7; D uncertain. V was pared by 4 bases and J by 6 bases, with 10 bases between. CDR1 and CDR2 from the germline V gene are SGHTA and FQGTGA. The CDR3 has 12 amino acids. The CDR3 region has the DNA TGTGCCAGCAGCTCCGACACGGGCGAGCAGTACTTC. Translated, it gives CASSSDTGEQYF.

The chain carries TRBV20-1 and TRBJ1-2; D remains ambiguous. Germline CDR1 and CDR2: DFQATT and SNEGSKA (reference sequence). This CDR3 spans 12 amino acids. Trimming took off 3 bases at V and 3 bases at J, with 8 bases between the two ends. DNA of the CDR3: TGCAGTGCTAGTTTAGGTCACTATGGCTACACCTTC. Amino acid sequence: CSASLGHYGYTF.

This clone was found a few times. The chain combines TRBV5-8 with TRBJ2-2, with a weak D call TRBD2 (6 bases). V was shortened by 0 bases and J by 1 base, with 10 bases between the two germline ends. Germline values: CDR1 SGHTS, CDR2 YDEGEE. The CDR3 has 16 amino acids. CDR3 nucleotide sequence: TGTGCCAGCAGCTTGGTTCAGGGAGGGAACACCGGGGAGCTGTTTTTT. It yields the protein CASSLVQGGNTGELFF.